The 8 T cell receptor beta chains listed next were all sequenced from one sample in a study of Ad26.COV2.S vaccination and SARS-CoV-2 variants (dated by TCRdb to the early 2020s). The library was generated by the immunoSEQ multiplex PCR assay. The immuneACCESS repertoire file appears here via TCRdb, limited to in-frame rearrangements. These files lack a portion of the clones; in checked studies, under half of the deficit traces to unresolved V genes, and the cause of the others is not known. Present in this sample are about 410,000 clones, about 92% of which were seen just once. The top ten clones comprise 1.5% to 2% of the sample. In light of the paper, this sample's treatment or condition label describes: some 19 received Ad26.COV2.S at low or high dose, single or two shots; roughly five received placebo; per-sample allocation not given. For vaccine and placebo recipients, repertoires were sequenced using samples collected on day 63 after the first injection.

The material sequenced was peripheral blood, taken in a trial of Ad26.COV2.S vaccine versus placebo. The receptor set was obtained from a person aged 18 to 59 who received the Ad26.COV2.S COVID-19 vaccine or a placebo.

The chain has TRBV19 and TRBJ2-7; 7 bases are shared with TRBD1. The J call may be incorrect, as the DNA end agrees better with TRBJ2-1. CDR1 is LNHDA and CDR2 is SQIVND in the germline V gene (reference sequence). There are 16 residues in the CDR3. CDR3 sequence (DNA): TGTGCCAGTAGTATTTCGGGCGCAGGGGGCTACAATGAGCAGTTCTTC. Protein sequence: CASSISGAGGYNEQFF.

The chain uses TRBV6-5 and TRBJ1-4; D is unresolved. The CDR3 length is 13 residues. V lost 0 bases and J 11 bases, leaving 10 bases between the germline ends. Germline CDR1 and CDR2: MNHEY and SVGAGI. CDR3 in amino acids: CASSYSHGMKLFF. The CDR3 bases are TGTGCCAGCAGTTACTCTCACGGGATGAAACTGTTTTTT.

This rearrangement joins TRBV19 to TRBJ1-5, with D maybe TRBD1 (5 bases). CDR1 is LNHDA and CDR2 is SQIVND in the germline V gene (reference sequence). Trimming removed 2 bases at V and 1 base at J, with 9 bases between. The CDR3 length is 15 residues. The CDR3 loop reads CASSIFSGSNQPQHF. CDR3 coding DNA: TGTGCCAGTAGTATATTTTCAGGGAGCAATCAGCCCCAGCATTTT.

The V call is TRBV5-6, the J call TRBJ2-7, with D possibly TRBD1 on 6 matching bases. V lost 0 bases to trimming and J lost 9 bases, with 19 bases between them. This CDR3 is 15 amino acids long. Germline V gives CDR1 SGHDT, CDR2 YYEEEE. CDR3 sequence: CASSLGPGQHTRQYF. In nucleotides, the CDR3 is TGTGCCAGCAGCTTGGGGCCTGGACAGCACACCCGGCAGTACTTC.

CDR3 amino acids: CASSDRATTQYF. CDR3 bases: TGTGCCAGCAGCGACAGGGCAACTACGCAGTATTTT. The chain couples TRBV7-2 to TRBJ2-3; 7 nucleotides agree with TRBD1. Germline trimming cut 5 bases from V and 8 bases from J; bases unmatched to any gene: 4. The CDR3 runs to 12 residues. Germline V gene sequence: CDR1 SGHTA, CDR2 FQGNSA.

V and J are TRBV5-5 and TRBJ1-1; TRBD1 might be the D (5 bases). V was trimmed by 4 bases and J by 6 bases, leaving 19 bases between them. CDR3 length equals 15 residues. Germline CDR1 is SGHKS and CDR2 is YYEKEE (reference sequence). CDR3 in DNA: TGTGCCAGCAGCGGAAAGGGGACGGTGTTGGCTGAAGCTTTCTTT. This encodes CASSGKGTVLAEAFF.

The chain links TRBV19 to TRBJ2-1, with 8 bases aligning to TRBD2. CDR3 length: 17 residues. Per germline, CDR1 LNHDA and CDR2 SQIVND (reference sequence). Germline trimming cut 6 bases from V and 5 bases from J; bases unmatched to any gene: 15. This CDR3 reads CASSKTGTRVINNEQFF. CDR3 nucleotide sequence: TGTGCCAGTAGCAAAACCGGGACTAGGGTTATAAACAATGAGCAGTTCTTC.

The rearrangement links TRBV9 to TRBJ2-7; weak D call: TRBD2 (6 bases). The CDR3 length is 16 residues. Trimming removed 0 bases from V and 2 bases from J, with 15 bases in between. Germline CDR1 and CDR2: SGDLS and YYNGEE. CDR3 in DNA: TGTGCCAGCAGCGTAGGGGTTAGCCGGGGGACCTACGAGCAGTACTTC. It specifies CASSVGVSRGTYEQYF.